One and the same sample provided the 9 T cell receptor beta chains below, sequenced in a study of regulatory T cells in long-lasting Graves disease. This sample's time point: persistent/refractory GD, antithyroid drugs over 5 years with positive TRAb. PBMCs were the source of the RNA used for TCR sequencing. Researchers made TCR beta libraries by using iRepertoire HTBI primers and running Arm-PCR on CDR3 regions. TCRdb used MiXCR to reprocess the multiplex PCR reads, holding one entry per CDR3 protein. The sample records about 290,000 distinct CDR3 sequences, under 25% being singletons. The sequences come from peripheral blood mononuclear cells (PBMCs), collected when the disease was refractory, from a patient treated with antithyroid drugs. These receptors originate from a female donor with Graves disease.

V usage is TRBV7-3 and J usage is TRBJ1-1, with a possible D match to TRBD1 (6 bases). Trimming removed 1 base from V and 6 bases from J, with 9 bases in between. The CDR3 is 13 amino acids. Per germline, CDR1 SGHTA and CDR2 FQGTGA. The chain's CDR3 is CASSLNGGPEAFF. In DNA form, the CDR3 reads TGTGCCAGCAGCTTAAACGGGGGCCCTGAAGCTTTCTTT.

Concerning this clonotype itself: One junction end disagrees with the germline gene, perhaps due to a read error. V and J are TRBV7-2 and TRBJ1-1, with 7 bases identical to TRBD1. Looked up from germline, CDR1 is SGHTA and CDR2 is FQGNSA. There are 17 residues in the CDR3. CDR3 DNA: TGTGCCAGCAGCTTAGTAGGATTTAGCGGAGGGGGCACTGAAGCTTCCTTT. It yields the protein CASSLVGFSGGGTEASF.

The DNA of the CDR3 is TGTGCCAGCAGCTTCTGGGGTCGCAATGAGCAGTTCTTC. Translated, it gives CASSFWGRNEQFF. This sequence joins TRBV28 and TRBJ2-1; D remains unclear. CDR3 length equals 13 residues. Germline CDR1 is MDHEN and CDR2 is SYDVKM. The V end was cut by 6 bases, the J end by 6 bases, with 12 bases between.

This clonotype was found many times. The V call is TRBV27, the J call TRBJ2-7; the match to TRBD1 covers 10 bases. This CDR3 is built from 14 residues. Germline values: CDR1 MNHEY, CDR2 SMNVEV (reference sequence). V trimming: 3 bases; J trimming: 2 bases; junction bases outside the gene matches: 1. CDR3 DNA sequence: TGTGCCAGCAGTTTCGGGACAGGGGCCTACGAGCAGTACTTC. Translated: CASSFGTGAYEQYF.

A remark on this clonotype: This may come from a read error, since a much larger clone is one base off. The chain combines TRBV5-1 with TRBJ2-7, with TRBD1 identical over 8 bases. With V trimmed by 2 bases and J by 5 bases, 9 bases remained unmatched. Germline V lookup: CDR1 SGHRS, CDR2 YFSETQ. There are 15 residues in the CDR3. The CDR3 sequence is CASSLETGDRHEQYF. CDR3 nucleotides: TGCGCCAGCAGCTTAGAGACAGGGGATCGCCACGAGCAGTACTTC.

The chain links TRBV2 to TRBJ2-1; D tentatively reads TRBD1 or TRBD2 (5 bases each). CDR1 is SNHLY and CDR2 is FYNNEI in the germline V gene. V lost 10 bases to trimming and J lost 4 bases, with 20 bases between them. This CDR3 region has 15 residues. CDR3 region: CAIAGGQGNYNEQFF. Here the CDR3 DNA reads TGTGCCATAGCCGGCGGGCAGGGTAATTACAATGAGCAGTTCTTC.

This clonotype was counted at least ten times. The chain employs TRBV2 and TRBJ2-5; 8 nucleotides align to TRBD1. The CDR3 length is 16 residues. The trim removed 7 bases at V and 4 bases at J, leaving 14 bases unmatched. Germline CDR1 is SNHLY and CDR2 is FYNNEI. This CDR3 reads CASIDQGAPGIETQYF. In DNA, the CDR3 is TGTGCCAGCATTGACCAGGGGGCCCCTGGTATAGAGACCCAGTACTTC.

The chain joins TRBV19 to TRBJ1-2, with TRBD1 as a possible D gene (6 bases). CDR1 and CDR2 (germline): LNHDA, SQIVND (reference sequence). V was cut by 6 bases and J by 1 base, with 27 bases left in between. This CDR3 has 19 residues. CDR3 sequence (DNA): TGTGCCAGTAGCACCTCCGCCGGCACCATGGACAGCCTTAACTATGGCTACACCTTC. Protein product: CASSTSAGTMDSLNYGYTF.

The chain combines TRBV7-8 with TRBJ1-6; 8 nucleotides align to TRBD1. The CDR3 extends over 15 amino acids. Germline trimming cut 5 bases from V and 9 bases from J; bases unmatched to any gene: 9. Germline lookup yields CDR1 SGHVS and CDR2 FQNEAQ. The CDR3 protein is CASSQGQGRGSPLHF. In nucleotides, the CDR3 is TGTGCCAGCAGCCAAGGACAGGGACGGGGTTCACCCCTCCACTTT.